The present T cell receptor beta chain was sequenced within a study of T-cell memory formation after mild COVID-19. Study information: In these data, TCR clusters were largely donor specific. Notes on the study in general: CD4+ contracting clones were mainly CM and EM; CD8+ ones, EMRA.

Germline CDR1 MNHNY, CDR2 SVGAGI (reference sequence). Unmatched junction bases numbered 11, after V lost 6 bases and J lost 3 bases. The CDR3 consists of 16 residues. A word on this clonotype: Its specificity is unknown.

Constant-segment primers were used for 5'RACE, and the resulting TCR alpha and TCR beta cDNA libraries carried sample barcodes and UMIs. TCRdb analysed the 5' RACE reads with MiXCR anew, one entry per CDR3 protein. The repertoire has about 290,000 distinct CDR3 sequences, under 20% of them found once; the top ten carry under 30%. The sequence was obtained from a man aged 18 to 29 who had mild COVID-19 (a few samples of this study predate the infection). Cell type and time point are not known. V gene TRBV6-6 combines with J gene TRBJ2-7; 10 bases fit TRBD2. The sequenced material came from PBMCs or a T cell subset sorted from them (not recorded which). In DNA form, the CDR3 reads TGTGCCAGCAGGGCCGGGACTTCTAGCGGGGGCTACGAGCAGTACGTC. It encodes CASRAGTSSGGYEQYV.